A selection of T cell receptor beta chains follows, all from one sample in a study of cytomegalovirus exposure and HLA in healthy donors. The protocol was immunoSEQ multiplex PCR, while the TCRdb copy is restricted to in-frame clones and leaves out a portion. The table lists about 200,000 clones. The material sequenced was PBMCs. The receptors come from a girl aged 2 to 9 in good health and CMV-seropositive. CDR3s include the opening cysteine and the closing phenylalanine or tryptophan. A D gene is named only where the DNA matches it firmly.

J | V | D | CDR3 | DNA
TRBJ2-2 | TRBV6-4 | TRBD2 | CASSRTSGTNTGELFF | TGTGCCAGCAGCAGGACTAGCGGGACGAACACCGGGGAGCTGTTTTTT
TRBJ2-7 | TRBV2 | . | CASSGGFLYEQYF | TGTGCCAGCAGTGGCGGGTTTCTCTACGAGCAGTACTTC
TRBJ1-2 | TRBV29-1 | . | CSVRRVSNYGYTF | TGCAGCGTCCGACGGGTATCTAACTATGGCTACACCTTC
TRBJ2-5 | TRBV28 | . | CASSLPGGQGMETQYF | TGTGCCAGCAGTTTACCGGGAGGCCAGGGGATGGAGACCCAGTACTTC
TRBJ2-7 | TRBV28 | TRBD2 | CASSKREHSYEQYF | TGTGCCAGCAGTAAGCGGGAGCACTCCTACGAGCAGTACTTC
TRBJ2-7 | TRBV15 | . | CATSRERGSSYEQYF | TGTGCCACCAGCAGAGAGCGGGGAAGCTCCTACGAGCAGTACTTC
TRBJ1-4 | TRBV5-1 | . | CASSLRFEGGNEKLFF | TGCGCCAGCAGCTTGCGGTTTGAGGGTGGTAATGAAAAACTGTTTTTT
TRBJ1-2 | TRBV28 | TRBD1 | CASSSGRGNYGYTF | TGTGCCAGCAGTTCGGGCAGGGGGAACTATGGCTACACCTTC
TRBJ1-4 | TRBV28 | . | CASSYYPRWATNEKLFF | TGTGCCAGCAGTTATTATCCCCGGTGGGCGACTAATGAAAAACTGTTTTTT
TRBJ1-4 | TRBV7-2 | . | CASSLSQAEKLFF | TGTGCCAGCAGCTTGTCTCAAGCCGAAAAACTGTTTTTT
TRBJ1-4 | TRBV28 | TRBD1 | CASGRDRGRPNEKLFF | TGTGCCAGCGGCCGGGACAGGGGGCGGCCTAATGAAAAACTGTTTTTT
TRBJ2-7 | TRBV4-1 | . | CASSQSGYEQYF | TGCGCCAGCAGCCAATCGGGCTACGAGCAGTACTTC
TRBJ2-5 | TRBV5-4 | TRBD2 | CASSLGGSAQETQYF | TGTGCCAGCAGCTTGGGCGGGAGCGCACAAGAGACCCAGTACTTC
TRBJ1-1 | TRBV7-2 | . | CASSLVGDSGEAFF | TGTGCCAGCAGCTTAGTAGGGGACTCTGGTGAAGCTTTCTTT
TRBJ2-7 | TRBV29-1 | . | CSASAPDRSGEQYF | TGCAGCGCGTCGGCCCCCGACAGGAGTGGCGAGCAGTACTTC
TRBJ2-3 | TRBV7-9 | . | CASSSPGFTDTQYF | TGTGCCAGCAGCTCCCCAGGGTTCACAGATACGCAGTATTTT
TRBJ2-3 | TRBV6-1 | . | CASGQTDTQYF | TGTGCCAGTGGACAGACAGATACGCAGTATTTT
TRBJ2-6 | TRBV7-9 | . | CASSLGAVSPSGANVLTF | TGTGCCAGCAGCTTAGGAGCGGTGAGCCCCTCTGGGGCCAACGTCCTGACTTTC
TRBJ2-5 | TRBV18 | TRBD1 | CASSPFAGGEAETQYF | TGTGCCAGCTCACCGTTTGCAGGGGGCGAGGCGGAGACCCAGTACTTC
TRBJ2-7 | TRBV5-6 | TRBD2 | CASSPSLGGSTPYEQYF | TGTGCCAGCAGCCCCTCCCTTGGCGGGAGCACACCCTACGAGCAGTACTTC
TRBJ2-2 | TRBV27 | TRBD1 | CASSSDRSNTGELFF | TGTGCCAGCAGTTCGGACAGGTCTAACACCGGGGAGCTGTTTTTT
TRBJ1-2 | TRBV6-1 | . | CASSVPEVGAAYGYTF | TGTGCCAGCAGTGTTCCAGAGGTAGGGGCCGCCTATGGCTACACCTTC
TRBJ2-7 | TRBV5-1 | TRBD1 | CASSNPGQGRYEQYF | TGCGCCAGCAGCAATCCGGGACAGGGAAGATACGAGCAGTACTTC
TRBJ1-2 | TRBV7-2 | . | CASSSGVQLRDGYTF | TGTGCCAGCAGCTCAGGGGTCCAGCTTCGTGATGGCTACACCTTC
TRBJ2-5 | TRBV11-3 | TRBD2 | CASSTRSSGEQETQYF | TGTGCCAGCAGCACCAGATCTAGCGGGGAACAAGAGACCCAGTACTTC
TRBJ2-7 | TRBV19 | . | CAASRGNRGSYEQYF | TGTGCAGCCTCCCGGGGGAACAGGGGTTCCTACGAGCAGTACTTC
TRBJ2-1 | TRBV28 | . | CVVGRTDSYNEQFF | TGTGTAGTGGGTCGGACAGACTCCTACAATGAGCAGTTCTTC
TRBJ2-7 | TRBV13 | . | CASSLGRGTYEQYF | TGTGCCAGCAGCTTAGGACGGGGAACCTACGAGCAGTACTTC
TRBJ2-1 | TRBV29-1 | TRBD1 | CSMGSGTGTTEQFF | TGCAGCATGGGGTCCGGGACAGGGACTACCGAGCAGTTCTTC